Given below is one TCR beta chain in context. TCRdb's table, derived via immunoSEQ multiplex PCR, lists solely in-frame clones and lacks some. The table shows thousands of clones, with 80% to 90% occurring only once. Two lung cancer pathologists independently confirmed each histologic diagnosis. Trimming took off 2 bases at V and 0 bases at J, with 2 bases between the two ends. This CDR3 contains 12 residues. The germline V gene encodes CDR1 MRHNA and CDR2 SNTAGT. The data originate from a study of immune evolution from preneoplasia to lung adenocarcinoma. The sequencing input was FFPE minimally invasive lung adenocarcinoma tissue. The receptor comes from a person aged 70 to 85 with lung adenocarcinoma. The V call is TRBV6-4, the J call TRBJ2-7; D is ambiguous. The CDR3 protein is CASSDVSYEQYF. CDR3 nucleotide sequence: TGTGCCAGCAGTGACGTCTCCTACGAGCAGTACTTC.